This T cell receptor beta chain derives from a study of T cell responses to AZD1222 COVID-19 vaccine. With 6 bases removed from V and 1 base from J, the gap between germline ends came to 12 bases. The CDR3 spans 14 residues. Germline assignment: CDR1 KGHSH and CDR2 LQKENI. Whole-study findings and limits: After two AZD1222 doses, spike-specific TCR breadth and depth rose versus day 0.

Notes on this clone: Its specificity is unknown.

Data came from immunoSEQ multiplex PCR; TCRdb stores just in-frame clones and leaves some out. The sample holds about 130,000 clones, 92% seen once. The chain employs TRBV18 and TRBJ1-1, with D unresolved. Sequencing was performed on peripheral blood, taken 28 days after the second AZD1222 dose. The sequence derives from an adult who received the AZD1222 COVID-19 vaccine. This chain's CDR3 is CASSLTPTNTEAFF. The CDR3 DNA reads TGTGCCAGCTCTCTCACCCCGACGAACACTGAAGCTTTCTTT.